This T cell receptor (beta chain) was retrieved from a study of T cells in Graves' hyperthyroidism and ophthalmopathy. Researchers amplified the TCR beta CDR3 regions from RNA transcripts. The study used the HTBI primer set for a first-round RT-PCR of the TCR CDR3. From the multiplex PCR reads, TCRdb called clonotypes with MiXCR, one entry per CDR3 protein. The data show 200,000 to 300,000 distinct CDR3 sequences, 15% to 20% seen once. In this sample, this clonotype turned up many times. The sequenced material came from blood. The TCR sequence derives from a woman aged 18-29 years with Graves' ophthalmopathy.

The CDR3 reads CASSLVASYYGYTF. The CDR3 coding sequence is TGTGCCAGCAGTTTAGTTGCCAGCTACTATGGCTACACCTTC. The rearrangement links TRBV12-3 or TRBV12-4 to TRBJ1-2; D unresolved. V was pared by 1 base and J by 3 bases, with 9 bases between. The CDR3 is made up of 14 amino acids.